The 24 T cell receptor beta chains below were found in one sample sequenced in a study of T cell repertoires in cytomegalovirus infection. In TCRdb, the reads were re-called with MiXCR into one record per CDR3 protein. The table records approximately 500,000 distinct CDR3 sequences, about 15% of them present only once. The sample taken for sequencing was CD8+ T cells from PBMCs. These receptor sequences come from a human donor in good health (CMV status not recorded). Some clones in this sample may be carry-over from other donors' samples.

This chain uses TRBV5-1 with TRBJ1-4; D is uncertain. Germline CDR1 reads SGHRS; CDR2 reads YFSETQ. The CDR3 extends over 13 amino acids. V dropped 6 bases and J dropped 0 bases, with 6 bases sitting between them. This CDR3 reads CASTDATNEKLFF. In nucleotides, the CDR3 is TGCGCCAGCACGGACGCAACTAATGAAAAACTGTTTTTT.

This clonotype has only a few counts. The CDR3 sequence: CASSKGLGSYNEQFF. The CDR3 nucleotides read TGTGCCAGTAGTAAGGGACTAGGCTCCTACAATGAGCAGTTCTTC. The chain carries TRBV19 and TRBJ2-1; 8 positions agree with TRBD2. CDR1 is LNHDA and CDR2 is SQIVND in the germline V gene (reference sequence). J lost 0 bases, V lost 4 bases, and 2 bases had no gene match. The CDR3 totals 15 residues.

In the case of this clonotype: With a much larger clone just one base away, this may be a read error. The rearrangement links TRBV7-2 to TRBJ2-7, with unresolved D. Per the germline V gene, CDR1 is SGHTA and CDR2 is FQGNSA. This CDR3 spans 15 amino acids. The CDR3 bases are TGTGCCAGCAGCACTGAGTTGAGTGGAACCTACGCGCAGTACTTC. This encodes CASSTELSGTYAQYF.

This clonotype turned up a few times. The chain recombines TRBV7-9 with TRBJ1-1; the D is unclear. V lost 4 bases to trimming and J lost 0 bases, with 9 bases between them. Germline V gene sequence: CDR1 SEHNR, CDR2 FQNEAQ (reference sequence). The CDR3 is made up of 14 amino acids. Written as DNA, the CDR3 is TGTGCCAGCAGCTCCAATACTCTGAACACTGAAGCTTTCTTT. Residues: CASSSNTLNTEAFF.

This clonotype came up many times. The rearrangement joins TRBV6-1 to TRBJ2-1; 7 nucleotides align to TRBD1. CDR3 length equals 16 residues. Germline CDR1 reads MNHNS; CDR2 reads SASEGT. Trimming at V came to 8 bases and at J to 0 bases, leaving 10 bases not matched to a gene. CDR3 sequence: CASPRGMSGSYNEQFF. As DNA, the CDR3 is TGTGCCAGCCCCAGGGGGATGTCGGGCTCCTACAATGAGCAGTTCTTC.

The table lists this clonotype with a few counts. J is TRBJ1-2 and V is TRBV6-1, with no clear D. Trimming pared 0 bases from V and 0 bases from J, leaving 11 bases between. Germline CDR1 and CDR2: MNHNS and SASEGT. The CDR3 is made up of 16 amino acids. The CDR3 coding sequence is TGTGCCAGCAGTGAAGCGCTCTACACGGCTAACTATGGCTACACCTTC. Its translation: CASSEALYTANYGYTF.

This chain joins TRBV28 and TRBJ1-5, with 9 bases matching TRBD1. The ends lost 7 bases at V and 11 bases at J; junction bases unmatched: 21. CDR1 is MDHEN and CDR2 is SYDVKM in the germline V gene. This CDR3 comprises 17 residues. CDR3 DNA: TGTGCCAGCATCGGGGGGGACAGGGCCCTTTTGAATCGAGCCCAGCATTTT. Translating gives CASIGGDRALLNRAQHF.

As for this clonotype: A read error may produce the germline difference seen at one junction end. V usage is TRBV12-3 or TRBV12-4 and J usage is TRBJ2-7, with D perhaps TRBD1 (6 bases). The CDR3 has 14 residues. The CDR3 DNA sequence: TGTGCAAGCAGACAGACAGGTATCTTCTACGAGCAGTACTTC. It codes for CASRQTGIFYEQYF.

The CDR3 coding sequence is TGTGCCAGCAGTTTATCTTTCATTAACACTGAAGCTTTCTTT. Its protein is CASSLSFINTEAFF. The chain joins TRBV27 to TRBJ1-1; D gene ambiguous. Germline V lookup: CDR1 MNHEY, CDR2 SMNVEV (reference sequence). V shed 0 bases and J shed 2 bases, with 7 bases lying between them. The CDR3 covers 14 residues.

The CDR3 bases are TGTGCCAGCAGTTTGGGGGGGGCGATGGAGCCCCAGCATTTT. Residues: CASSLGGAMEPQHF. The genes are TRBV27 and TRBJ1-5, with D maybe TRBD1 (6 bases). The CDR3 has 14 amino acids. V lost 3 bases, J lost 8 bases, and 14 bases lay in between. CDR1 is MNHEY, CDR2 SMNVEV, per germline (reference sequence).

The rearrangement links TRBV5-4 to TRBJ2-1; D is possibly TRBD1 or TRBD2 (5 bases each). CDR1 and CDR2 (germline): SGHNT, YYREEE (reference sequence). This CDR3 has 14 amino acids. Trimming took 0 bases from V and 5 from J, leaving 9 bases between them. CDR3: CASSLGDVNNEQFF. Here the CDR3 DNA reads TGTGCCAGCAGCTTGGGGGACGTAAACAATGAGCAGTTCTTC.

This clonotype was seen many times. This chain links TRBV6-2 or TRBV6-3 with TRBJ2-7; TRBD1 might be the D (6 bases). CDR3 length equals 15 residues. The V end lost 6 bases, the J end lost 4 bases, and 19 bases lay between the germline ends. CDR1 and CDR2 (germline): MNHEY, SVGEGT. DNA for the CDR3: TGTGCCAGCAGCGAGACCGGGACACGATATTACGAGCAGTACTTC. It encodes CASSETGTRYYEQYF.

Many counts were recorded for this clonotype. This chain connects TRBV7-8 to TRBJ2-5; 9 nucleotides agree with TRBD1. The CDR3 is made up of 15 amino acids. V trimming: 3 bases; J trimming: 2 bases; junction bases outside the gene matches: 4. CDR1 is SGHVS and CDR2 is FQNEAQ in the germline V gene. The chain's CDR3 is CASSFYRGRQETQYF. The CDR3 DNA reads TGTGCCAGCAGCTTCTACAGGGGGCGACAAGAGACCCAGTACTTC.

J is TRBJ1-5 and V is TRBV3-1; D ambiguous. Germline lookup yields CDR1 LGHDT and CDR2 YNNKEL (reference sequence). The ends were cut back, 0 bases at V and 3 bases at J, with 9 bases in the middle. This CDR3 is 15 amino acids long. CDR3: CASSQDSRFNQPQHF. The CDR3 DNA sequence: TGTGCCAGCAGCCAAGATTCCAGGTTCAATCAGCCCCAGCATTTT.

This clonotype has a single count. One base away lies a much larger clone, so this may be a sequencing read error. The rearrangement links TRBV4-2 to TRBJ2-7; TRBD2 agrees at 10 bases. This CDR3 contains 16 residues. Germline trimming cut 0 bases from V and 9 bases from J; bases unmatched to any gene: 11. Germline CDR1 is LGHNA and CDR2 is YNFKEQ. Here the CDR3 reads CASSQDRLAGVHGQYF. The CDR3 bases are TGTGCCAGCAGCCAAGATAGGCTAGCGGGAGTCCACGGGCAGTACTTC.

The rearrangement uses TRBV7-3 and TRBJ2-3, with 13 bases fitting TRBD2. Germline V gene data show CDR1 as SGHTA and CDR2 as FQGTGA. The CDR3 runs 23 residues. V shed 0 bases and J 3 bases; nucleotides not matched to a gene: 21. The CDR3 is CASSLTRLTLTSGGAGATDTQYF. The CDR3, as DNA: TGTGCCAGCAGCTTAACCCGCTTAACTTTAACTAGCGGGGGGGCCGGGGCAACAGATACGCAGTATTTT.

The chain joins TRBV5-1 to TRBJ1-5, with D possibly being TRBD1 (5 bases). This CDR3 spans 16 amino acids. V was cut by 1 base and J by 4 bases, with 15 bases left in between. Germline CDR1 reads SGHRS; CDR2 reads YFSETQ. The CDR3 nucleotides are TGCGCCAGCAGCTTGTCCCATCGGGGCACAAATCAGCCCCAGCATTTT. Protein sequence: CASSLSHRGTNQPQHF.

The chain joins TRBV13 to TRBJ2-1, with D tentatively TRBD1 (6 bases). With 5 bases removed from V and 5 bases from J, the gap between germline ends came to 19 bases. The germline gives CDR1 PRHDT, CDR2 FYEKMQ (reference sequence). The CDR3 contains 16 residues. The CDR3 DNA is TGTGCCAGCAGCCAGGGACATCGAGGGGGTAACAATGAGCAGTTCTTC. Protein product: CASSQGHRGGNNEQFF.

This clonotype has at least ten counts. The rearrangement links TRBV12-5 to TRBJ1-4; D gene uncertain. Germline V gene data show CDR1 as LGHNT and CDR2 as FRNRAP. Trimming left V 1 base short and J 5 bases short, with 14 bases between. The CDR3 consists of 16 residues. CDR3 sequence: CASGLGGRHTNEKLFF. The CDR3, as DNA: TGTGCTAGTGGTTTGGGAGGACGGCACACCAATGAAAAACTGTTTTTT. Full variable domain (outside the CDR3, taken from reference TRBV12-5 and TRBJ1-4): DARVTQTPRHKVTEMGQEVTMRCQPILGHNTVFWYRQTMMQGLELLAYFRNRAPLDDSGMPKDRFSAEMPDATLATLKIQPSEPRDSAVYFCASGLGGRHTNEKLFFGSGTQLSVL.

The chain joins TRBV27 to TRBJ2-7; 8 nucleotides line up with TRBD1. V shed 8 bases, J shed 3 bases, and the junction held 6 bases outside the gene matches. The CDR3 loop spans 13 amino acids. CDR1 and CDR2 from the germline V gene are MNHEY and SMNVEV (reference sequence). CDR3 residues: CASRGQEIYEQYF. DNA for the CDR3: TGTGCCAGCCGGGGACAGGAGATCTACGAGCAGTACTTC.

This clonotype was picked up a small number of times. The J gene is TRBJ2-7, the V gene TRBV29-1; the D gene is possibly TRBD1 (7 bases). Trimming pared 6 bases from V and 0 bases from J, leaving 9 bases between. CDR1 is SQVTM and CDR2 is ANQGSEA in the germline V gene. The CDR3 sequence is 12 residues long. This CDR3 is CSVRDSSYEQYF. CDR3 coding DNA: TGCAGCGTGCGGGACAGCTCCTACGAGCAGTACTTC.

The gene calls are TRBV7-9 and TRBJ2-7; maybe TRBD2 (6 bases). This CDR3 is 15 amino acids long. Per the germline V gene, CDR1 is SEHNR and CDR2 is FQNEAQ (reference sequence). V was trimmed by 3 bases and J by 0 bases, leaving 12 bases between them. This CDR3 reads CASSFSGTPSYEQYF. In DNA, the CDR3 is TGTGCCAGCAGCTTTTCCGGGACTCCCTCCTACGAGCAGTACTTC.

This clonotype was observed a few times. The rearrangement joins TRBV10-3 to TRBJ2-5; 7 bases map to TRBD2. The CDR3 contains 13 residues. The V segment lost 3 bases and the J segment 5 bases; nucleotides outside the gene matches: 3. CDR1 and CDR2 (germline): ENHRY, SYGVKD. Here the CDR3 DNA reads TGTGCCATCAGTGACGGACTAGAGGAGACCCAGTACTTC. It translates to CAISDGLEETQYF.

This clonotype was counted many times. The chain links TRBV27 to TRBJ2-6, with D possibly TRBD1 on 5 matching bases. V was pared by 9 bases and J by 1 base, with 13 bases between. Germline assignment: CDR1 MNHEY and CDR2 SMNVEV (reference sequence). The CDR3 is made up of 15 amino acids. CDR3 region: CASLLKGSGANVLTF. The CDR3 DNA follows: TGTGCCAGTCTTCTTAAGGGGTCTGGGGCCAACGTCCTGACTTTC.